This record covers a single TCR beta chain. Its antigen specificity is not known. There are no base qualities to consult, and no much larger clone falls within one base. CD8 naive samples consisted of CD45RO-negative cells that were positively selected for CCR7, yielding a CD45RA+CCR7+ population without TemRA cells. Donors were healthy HIV-negative adults with no recently reported acute infections or vaccinations. Every donor was a Caucasian adult residing in Nashville, Tennessee, USA. Blood was collected by leukapheresis, and PBMCs were isolated by Ficoll-Histopaque density gradient centrifugation and then cryopreserved in liquid nitrogen vapor phase. Analytical flow cytometry was used to check the purity and quantity of each magnetically sorted T cell population. From each sorted fraction, genomic DNA was isolated and quantified by UV absorbance on a Nanodrop 2000c. The source of the sample is a study of shared clonotypes between healthy human individuals (dated by TCRdb to 2018 to 2021). Concerning the study at large: The cohort included a few men and a couple of women between 18 and 49 years of age. For each donor, three plates each were used for CD4 naive and CD4 memory, two plates were used for CD8 naive, and one plate was used for CD8 memory. Libraries were prepared and TCR repertoires were sequenced by different laboratories using diverse techniques, in order to increase sequencing depth and limit assay-specific biases. To estimate repertoire size and how much clonotypes are shared between individuals, the study performed deep sequencing of blood TCR repertoires from roughly five healthy adults. Per donor, leukapheresis produced somewhere between about 0.85 and 10 billion PBMCs. Results the study describes overall, beyond this receptor: When a handful of donors were compared, the shared fraction of clonotypes was about 5.4% for naive CD4, around 3.6% for naive CD8, 2.3% for memory CD4, and less than 0.45% for memory CD8. Sampling was restricted to blood, and TCR repertoires in tissue are likely to differ from TCR repertoires in blood. The small number of donors limited the genetic and exposure-history diversity represented. Naive subsets generally had larger estimated clonotype richness than memory subsets. Clonotypes shared by all four sorted-subset donors showed higher generation probabilities than non-shared clonotypes. Incomplete sequencing was indicated by rarefaction of sorted-subset datasets, despite the large sequencing depth. Pairwise subsampling indicated that sequencing depth was expected to affect the degree of clonotype sharing among donors.

TCR CDR3 regions were amplified from genomic DNA by multiplex PCR using the deep immunoSEQ assay. Extracted genomic DNA from each cell subset was spread evenly across all wells of several immunoSEQ 96-well plates, with each plate serving as a replicate. Each replicate PCR for sorted subsets received about 220 ng genomic DNA, equal to roughly 29,000 T cell genomes. The purified libraries were quantified using a Qubit 3.0 fluorometer, sized with a Bioanalyzer 2100, and then quantified again using the KAPA Library Quantification kit. Every immunoSEQ 96-well plate was sequenced on a dedicated single-read 150-cycle Illumina NextSeq 550 flow cell. The study's processing was this. Because the immunoSEQ output held only junctional sequences and lacked quality scores, the filtering could not match the filtering applied to full-length reads. To assign V/J genes and CDR3, sequences were annotated against IMGT germline references using PyIR, a Python wrapper for IgBLAST v1.9. Any read was removed if the V/J assignment was weak (E-value above 1e-6), the CDR3 was missing, or the read contained stop codons, out-of-frame junctions, or ambiguous translated residues. V3J clonotypes were defined as sequences sharing the same inferred V gene, J gene, and CDR3 amino acid sequence. Percentage overlap between repertoires was computed as shared unique clonotypes divided by the size of the smaller repertoire. Richness of each repertoire was evaluated using RTK rarefaction, the Chao1 estimator, and Recon v2.1 estimates of unobserved clonotypes. For all TCRbeta clonotypes obtained by the gDNA method from several donors, generation probabilities were computed with OLGA. Held by TCRdb, this immuneACCESS table contains in-frame sequences only and omits some clones. Under half of the omission traces to an unresolved V gene where checked; the cause of the rest is unknown. The DNA gave D and trimming, while V, J and clone size come from that table. Here the sample has about 2.1 million clones; just over 90% occur a single time. The top ten clones comprise approximately 1.7% of the sample.

Trimming takes 3 bases from V and 2 bases from J, and the germline ends sit 10 bases apart. The germline V gene specifies ENHRY as CDR1 and SYGVKD as CDR2. CDR3 length: 14 amino acids, cysteine to phenylalanine. The sequence is cut down to CDR3 DNA, 42 bases in frame from base 1. This TCR was recovered from a man aged 18 to 29 in good health. Some clones in this sample may be carry-over from other donors' samples. This chain is built from TRBV10-3 and TRBJ1-1; tentative D gene TRBD1, with 5 bases matching. Sequenced input: naive CD8+ T cells from PBMCs. Taken with the paper, the label for cell subset or site translates to: CD45RA+CCR7+. The DNA sequence is TGTGCCATCAGTGACGGGACGGTAAACACTGAAGCTTTCTTT. The encoded protein is CAISDGTVNTEAFF.